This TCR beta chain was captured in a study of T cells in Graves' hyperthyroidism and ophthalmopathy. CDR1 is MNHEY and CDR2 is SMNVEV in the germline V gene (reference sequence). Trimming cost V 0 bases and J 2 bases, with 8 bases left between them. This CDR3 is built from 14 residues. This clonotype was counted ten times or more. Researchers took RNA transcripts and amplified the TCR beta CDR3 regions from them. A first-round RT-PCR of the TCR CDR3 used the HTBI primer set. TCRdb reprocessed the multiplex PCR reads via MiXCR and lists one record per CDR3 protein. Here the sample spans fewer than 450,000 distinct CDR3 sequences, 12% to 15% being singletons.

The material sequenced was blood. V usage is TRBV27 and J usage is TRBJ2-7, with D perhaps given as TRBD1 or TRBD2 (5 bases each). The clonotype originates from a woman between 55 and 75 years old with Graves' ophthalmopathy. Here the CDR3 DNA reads TGTGCCAGCAGTTTATCGACGGGGCCCTACGAGCAGTACTTC. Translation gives CASSLSTGPYEQYF.